A single sample is the source of the 11 T cell receptor beta chains below, sequenced in a study of T cell responses to AZD1222 COVID-19 vaccine. Measured with immunoSEQ multiplex PCR; TCRdb has only the in-frame clones, and not every one. The sample yields over 110,000 clones, 90% seen once. Sequencing was performed on peripheral blood, taken 28 days after the second AZD1222 dose. These receptors were obtained from an adult who received the AZD1222 COVID-19 vaccine.

The table lists this clone with a count of one. This chain joins TRBV5-8 and TRBJ1-2; D unresolved. In germline, CDR1 is SGHTS, CDR2 YDEGEE. Trimming stripped 0 bases from V and 2 bases from J, with 14 bases between. This CDR3 spans 16 amino acids. CDR3 DNA: TGTGCCAGCAGCTTGGTGTCCGGGAGAGTAAACTATGGCTACACCTTC. This codes for CASSLVSGRVNYGYTF.

The table lists this clone with a count of one. V is TRBV6-2 or TRBV6-3 and J is TRBJ2-7; D ambiguous. This CDR3 spans 13 amino acids. Germline V gene lookup returns CDR1 MNHEY and CDR2 SVGEGT. V dropped 4 bases and J dropped 9 bases, with 16 bases sitting between them. For the CDR3, the DNA is TGTGCCAGCAGTTCAAACCCCCTACGGTTGCAGTACTTC. Translated, it gives CASSSNPLRLQYF.

The chain is built from TRBV5-4 and TRBJ2-7, with unresolved D. CDR1 and CDR2 from the germline V gene are SGHNT and YYREEE (reference sequence). Trimming left V 2 bases short and J 0 bases short, with 12 bases between. The CDR3 loop spans 15 amino acids. The DNA of the CDR3 is TGTGCCAGCAGCTTTCTGCCCTTGAGCTCCTACGAGCAGTACTTC. This gives the protein CASSFLPLSSYEQYF.

The V call is TRBV19, the J call TRBJ2-7; TRBD2 agrees at 12 bases. The junction had 6 bases not matched to a gene; V was cut back by 6 bases and J by 3 bases. Germline V lookup: CDR1 LNHDA, CDR2 SQIVND (reference sequence). CDR3 length: 15 residues. The CDR3 protein is CASSPGLAGFYEQYF. DNA of the CDR3: TGTGCCAGTAGCCCGGGACTAGCGGGTTTCTACGAGCAGTACTTC.

The rearrangement links TRBV6-5 to TRBJ1-1; possibly TRBD1 for D (5 bases). V was clipped by 0 bases and J by 7 bases, with 12 bases between them. Germline V gene sequence: CDR1 MNHEY, CDR2 SVGAGI. The CDR3 has 14 residues. CDR3 bases: TGTGCCAGCAGTTACTCTGGGACCTCCGGTGAAGCTTTCTTT. Encoded protein: CASSYSGTSGEAFF.

The chain employs TRBV28 and TRBJ2-7; TRBD2 is a possible D gene (7 bases). The CDR3 has 15 residues. Germline CDR1 reads MDHEN; CDR2 reads SYDVKM. The V and J ends lost 3 bases and 3 bases respectively, with 15 bases between them. The CDR3 DNA is TGTGCCAGCAGTTTTGGGGGGGGCCCCATCTACGAGCAGTACGTC. As protein: CASSFGGGPIYEQYV.

The chain uses TRBV28 and TRBJ1-2; maybe TRBD1 (5 bases). This CDR3 has 11 amino acids. The V gene lost 8 bases and the J gene lost 7 bases, with 11 bases spanning the gap. Germline CDR1 reads MDHEN; CDR2 reads SYDVKM. The CDR3 here is CASVWGGGYTF. The CDR3 DNA sequence: TGTGCCAGCGTATGGGGGGGTGGCTACACCTTC.

CDR3 amino acids: CASSYNQSPGTSRNNEQFF. In DNA, the CDR3 is TGTGCCAGCAGTTATAACCAATCCCCCGGGACTAGCAGAAACAATGAGCAGTTCTTC. This rearrangement joins TRBV9 to TRBJ2-1; 9 bases match TRBD2. With 5 bases clipped from V and 5 bases from J, the junction kept 20 bases outside the gene matches. Germline V gene sequence: CDR1 SGDLS, CDR2 YYNGEE. The CDR3 spans 19 residues. The variable domain in full, with the rest retrieved from reference TRBV9 and TRBJ2-1, is DSGVTQTPKHLITATGQRVTLRCSPRSGDLSVYWYQQSLDQGLQFLIQYYNGEERAKGNILERFSAQQFPDLHSELNLSSLELGDSALYFCASSYNQSPGTSRNNEQFFGPGTRLTVL.

V usage is TRBV28 and J usage is TRBJ2-5; 8 nucleotides match TRBD2. J was trimmed by 2 bases and V by 6 bases; bases with no gene match: 8. The CDR3 has 15 residues. CDR1 MDHEN and CDR2 SYDVKM come from the germline V gene. The CDR3 nucleotides are TGTGCCAGCAGCCGCCGGCTAGCGGGTCAAGAGACCCAGTACTTC. Encoded protein: CASSRRLAGQETQYF.

CDR3 loop: CATSRDLLSGNTIYF. The DNA for the CDR3 is TGTGCCACCAGCAGAGATCTCCTCTCTGGAAACACCATATATTTT. The genes are TRBV15 and TRBJ1-3; D not resolved. Trimming removed 0 bases from V and 0 bases from J, with 6 bases in between. The CDR3 has 15 amino acids. Germline values: CDR1 LNHNV, CDR2 YYDKDF (reference sequence).

The chain uses TRBV7-2 and TRBJ2-1; D remains unclear. Germline CDR1 is SGHTA and CDR2 is FQGNSA. Trimming removed 6 bases at V and 4 bases at J, with 10 bases between. The CDR3 is 13 amino acids. The CDR3 spells CASRKDQYNEQFF. For the CDR3, the DNA is TGTGCCAGCAGAAAGGACCAGTACAATGAGCAGTTCTTC.